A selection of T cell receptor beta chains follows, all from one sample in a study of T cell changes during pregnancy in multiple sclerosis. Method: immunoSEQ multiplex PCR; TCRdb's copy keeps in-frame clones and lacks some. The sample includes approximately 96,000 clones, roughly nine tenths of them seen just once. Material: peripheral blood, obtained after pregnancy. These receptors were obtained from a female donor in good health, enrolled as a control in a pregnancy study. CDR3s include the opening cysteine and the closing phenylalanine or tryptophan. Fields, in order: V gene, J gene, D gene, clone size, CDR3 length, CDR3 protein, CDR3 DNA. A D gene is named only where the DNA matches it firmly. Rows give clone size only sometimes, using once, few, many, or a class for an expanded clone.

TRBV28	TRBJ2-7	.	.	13	CASSLGGLSEQYF	TGTGCCAGCAGTTTGGGAGGCCTCAGCGAGCAGTACTTC
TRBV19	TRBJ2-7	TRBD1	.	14	CASSPGQGAGEQYF	TGTGCCAGTAGTCCGGGACAGGGGGCTGGCGAGCAGTACTTC
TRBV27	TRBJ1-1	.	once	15	CASRTILGRNTEAFF	TGTGCCAGCAGAACTATTCTGGGGAGGAACACTGAAGCTTTCTTT
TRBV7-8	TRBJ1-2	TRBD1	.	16	CASNSSRDRDWGGYTF	TGTGCCAGCAACTCATCCCGGGACAGGGACTGGGGAGGCTACACCTTC
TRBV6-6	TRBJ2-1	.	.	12	CASGSSYNEQFF	TGTGCCAGCGGGAGCTCCTACAATGAGCAGTTCTTC
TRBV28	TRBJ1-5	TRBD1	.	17	CASRRTGQGGWNQPQHF	TGTGCCAGCAGACGCACTGGACAGGGGGGGTGGAATCAGCCCCAGCATTTT
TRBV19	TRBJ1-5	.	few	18	CASSIELGLRAGGQPQHF	TGTGCCAGTAGTATTGAACTGGGTCTTCGGGCGGGAGGTCAGCCCCAGCATTTT
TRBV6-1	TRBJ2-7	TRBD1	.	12	CASRDRVDEQYF	TGTGCCTCACGGGACAGGGTTGACGAGCAGTACTTC
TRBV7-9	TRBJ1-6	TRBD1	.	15	CASSLQGVGNSPLHF	TGTGCCAGCAGCCTCCAGGGGGTAGGGAATTCACCCCTCCACTTT
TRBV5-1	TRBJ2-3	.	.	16	CASSSLAEPSTDTQYF	TGCGCCAGCAGCTCACTAGCCGAACCCTCCACAGATACGCAGTATTTT
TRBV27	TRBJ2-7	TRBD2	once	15	CASSWGGVSSYEQYF	TGTGCCAGCAGTTGGGGGGGGGTCTCCTCCTACGAGCAGTACTTC
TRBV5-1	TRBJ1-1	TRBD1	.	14	CARAGGRGDTEAFF	TGCGCCAGGGCGGGGGGCAGGGGGGACACTGAAGCTTTCTTT
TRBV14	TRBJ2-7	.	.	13	CASSQVTRGEQYF	TGTGCCAGCAGCCAAGTGACCCGGGGCGAGCAGTACTTC
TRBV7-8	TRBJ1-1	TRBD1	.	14	CASSRTGENTEAFF	TGTGCCAGCAGCAGGACAGGAGAGAACACTGAAGCTTTCTTT
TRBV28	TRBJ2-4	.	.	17	CASSPYDGQVAKNIQYF	TGTGCCAGCAGTCCTTATGATGGGCAAGTAGCCAAAAACATTCAGTACTTC
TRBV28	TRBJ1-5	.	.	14	CASTLGRGNQPQHF	TGTGCCAGCACCCTAGGGCGGGGCAATCAGCCCCAGCATTTT
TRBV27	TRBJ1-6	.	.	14	CASSPRLDNSPLHF	TGTGCCAGCAGTCCGAGGCTCGATAATTCACCCCTCCACTTT
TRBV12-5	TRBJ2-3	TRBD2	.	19	CASGVPHVGAGAVTDTQYF	TGTGCTAGTGGTGTGCCTCATGTAGGAGCGGGGGCCGTCACAGATACGCAGTATTTT
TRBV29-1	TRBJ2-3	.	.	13	CSVRDSWVNTQYF	TGCAGCGTTCGGGACTCCTGGGTAAATACGCAGTATTTT
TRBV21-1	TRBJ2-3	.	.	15	CASSKGQGDTDTQYF	TGTGCCAGCAGCAAGGGACAGGGTGACACAGATACGCAGTATTTT
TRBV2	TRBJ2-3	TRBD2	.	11	CASQEAGTQYF	TGTGCCAGCCAAGAAGCGGGGACGCAGTATTTT
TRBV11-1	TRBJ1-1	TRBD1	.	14	CASTPGDRGAEAFF	TGTGCCAGCACCCCAGGGGACAGGGGAGCCGAAGCTTTCTTT
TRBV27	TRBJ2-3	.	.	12	CASTISTDTQYF	TGTGCCAGCACCATTAGCACAGATACGCAGTATTTT
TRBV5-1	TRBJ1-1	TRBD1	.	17	CASSLARQGPFTTEAFF	TGCGCCAGCAGCTTGGCACGACAGGGGCCCTTTACCACTGAAGCTTTCTTT
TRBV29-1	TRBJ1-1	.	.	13	CSVDGGGNTEAFF	TGCAGCGTGGACGGCGGGGGGAACACTGAAGCTTTCTTT
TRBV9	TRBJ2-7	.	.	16	CASSVGYFGGSYEQYF	TGTGCCAGCAGCGTAGGGTACTTCGGGGGCTCCTACGAGCAGTACTTC
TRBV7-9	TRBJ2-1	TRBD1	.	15	CASSLGQGTHNEQFF	TGTGCCAGCAGCTTGGGACAGGGGACTCACAATGAGCAGTTCTTC